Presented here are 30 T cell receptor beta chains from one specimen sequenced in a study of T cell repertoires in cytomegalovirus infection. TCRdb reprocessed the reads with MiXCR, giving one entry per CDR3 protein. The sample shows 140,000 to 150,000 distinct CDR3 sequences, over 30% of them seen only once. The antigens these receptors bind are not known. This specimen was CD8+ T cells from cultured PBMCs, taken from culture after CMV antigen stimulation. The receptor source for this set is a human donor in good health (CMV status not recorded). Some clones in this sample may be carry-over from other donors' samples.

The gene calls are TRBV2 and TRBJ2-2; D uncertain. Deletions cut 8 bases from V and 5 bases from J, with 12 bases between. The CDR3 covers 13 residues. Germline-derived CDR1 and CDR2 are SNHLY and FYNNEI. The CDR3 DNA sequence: TGTGCCAGCGGTAGAGTCGGGACCGGGGAGCTGTTTTTT. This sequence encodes CASGRVGTGELFF.

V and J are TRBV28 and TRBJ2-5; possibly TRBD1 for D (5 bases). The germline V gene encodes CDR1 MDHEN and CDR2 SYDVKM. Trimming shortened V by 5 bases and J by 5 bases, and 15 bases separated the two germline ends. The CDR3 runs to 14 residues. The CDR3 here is CASSPIHRLETQYF. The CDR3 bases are TGTGCCAGCAGTCCAATTCACAGGCTTGAGACCCAGTACTTC.

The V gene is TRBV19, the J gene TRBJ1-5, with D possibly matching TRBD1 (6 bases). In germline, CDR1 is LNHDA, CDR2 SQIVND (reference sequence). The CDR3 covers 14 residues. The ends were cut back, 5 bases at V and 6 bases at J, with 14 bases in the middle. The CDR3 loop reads CASSLQGGGQPQHF. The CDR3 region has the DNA TGTGCCAGTAGTCTACAGGGAGGGGGTCAGCCCCAGCATTTT. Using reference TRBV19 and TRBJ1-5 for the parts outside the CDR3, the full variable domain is DGGITQSPKYLFRKEGQNVTLSCEQNLNHDAMYWYRQDPGQGLRLIYYSQIVNDFQKGDIAEGYSVSREKKESFPLTVTSAQKNPTAFYLCASSLQGGGQPQHFGDGTRLSIL.

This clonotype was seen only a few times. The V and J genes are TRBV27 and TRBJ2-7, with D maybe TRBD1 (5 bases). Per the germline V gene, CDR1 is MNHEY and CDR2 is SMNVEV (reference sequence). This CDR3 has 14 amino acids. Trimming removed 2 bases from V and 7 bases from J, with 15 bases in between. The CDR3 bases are TGTGCCAGCAGTTTAACTTCGGCAGGGTGGGAGCAGTACTTC. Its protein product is CASSLTSAGWEQYF.

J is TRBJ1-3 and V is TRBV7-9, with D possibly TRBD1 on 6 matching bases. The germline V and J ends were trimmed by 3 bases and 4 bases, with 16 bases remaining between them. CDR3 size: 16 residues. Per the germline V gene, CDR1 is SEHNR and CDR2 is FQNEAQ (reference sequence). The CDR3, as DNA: TGTGCCAGCAGCTTGTCCCGGGACATTTACGGAAACACCATATATTTT. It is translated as CASSLSRDIYGNTIYF.

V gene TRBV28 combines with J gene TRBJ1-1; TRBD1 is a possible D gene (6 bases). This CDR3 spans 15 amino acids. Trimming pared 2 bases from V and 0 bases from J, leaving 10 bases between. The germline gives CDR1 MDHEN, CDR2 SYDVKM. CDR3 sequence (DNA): TGTGCCAGCAGTTTACGGGGGCTATTGAACACTGAAGCTTTCTTT. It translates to CASSLRGLLNTEAFF. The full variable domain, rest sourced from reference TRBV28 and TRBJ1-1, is DVKVTQSSRYLVKRTGEKVFLECVQDMDHENMFWYRQDPGLGLRLIYFSYDVKMKEKGDIPEGYSVSREKKERFSLILESASTNQTSMYLCASSLRGLLNTEAFFGQGTRLTVV.

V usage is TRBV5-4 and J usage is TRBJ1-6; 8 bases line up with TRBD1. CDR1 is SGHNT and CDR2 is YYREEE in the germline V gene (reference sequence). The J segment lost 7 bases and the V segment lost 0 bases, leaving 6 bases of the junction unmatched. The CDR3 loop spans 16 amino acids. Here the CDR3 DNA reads TGTGCCAGCAGCTTGGGGACAGGGATGGTGAATTCACCCCTCCACTTT. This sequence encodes CASSLGTGMVNSPLHF.

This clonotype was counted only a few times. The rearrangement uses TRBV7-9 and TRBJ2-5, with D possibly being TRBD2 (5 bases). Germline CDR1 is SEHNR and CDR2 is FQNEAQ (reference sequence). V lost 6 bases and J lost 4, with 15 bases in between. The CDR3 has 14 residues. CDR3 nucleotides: TGTGCCAGCAGAACCGAGCGGTTGGGAGAGACCCAGTACTTC. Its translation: CASRTERLGETQYF.

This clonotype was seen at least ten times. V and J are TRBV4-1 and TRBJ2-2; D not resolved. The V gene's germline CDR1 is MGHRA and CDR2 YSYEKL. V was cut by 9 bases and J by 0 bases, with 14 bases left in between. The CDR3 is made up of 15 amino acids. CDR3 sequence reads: CASQETPPNTGELFF. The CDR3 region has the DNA TGCGCCAGTCAGGAGACACCGCCGAACACCGGGGAGCTGTTTTTT.

CDR3 loop: CASMLLGTNEKLFF. The CDR3 DNA follows: TGTGCCAGCATGCTGCTAGGAACTAATGAAAAACTGTTTTTT. The chain recombines TRBV6-6 with TRBJ1-4; D is ambiguous. Trimming pared 7 bases from V and 1 base from J, leaving 10 bases between. The CDR3 spans 14 residues. CDR1 and CDR2 (germline): MNHNY, SVGAGI (reference sequence).

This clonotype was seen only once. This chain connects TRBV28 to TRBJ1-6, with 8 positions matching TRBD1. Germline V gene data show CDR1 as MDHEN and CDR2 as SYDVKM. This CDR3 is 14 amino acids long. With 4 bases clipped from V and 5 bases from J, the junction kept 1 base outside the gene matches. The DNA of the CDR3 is TGTGCCAGCAGTTGGACAGGGAATAATTCACCCCTCCACTTT. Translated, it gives CASSWTGNNSPLHF.

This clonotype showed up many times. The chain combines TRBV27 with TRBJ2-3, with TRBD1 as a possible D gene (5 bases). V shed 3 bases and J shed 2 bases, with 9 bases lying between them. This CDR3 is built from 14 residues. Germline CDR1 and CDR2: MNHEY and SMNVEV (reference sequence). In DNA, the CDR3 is TGTGCCAGCAGTTTCCAGGACAACACAGATACGCAGTATTTT. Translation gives CASSFQDNTDTQYF.

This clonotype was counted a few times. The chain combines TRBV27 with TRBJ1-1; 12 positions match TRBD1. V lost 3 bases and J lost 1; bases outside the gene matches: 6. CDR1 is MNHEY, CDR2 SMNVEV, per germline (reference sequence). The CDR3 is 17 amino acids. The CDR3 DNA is TGTGCCAGCAGTTTTCGACAGGGACAGGGGGCGAACACTGAAGCTTTCTTT. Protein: CASSFRQGQGANTEAFF.

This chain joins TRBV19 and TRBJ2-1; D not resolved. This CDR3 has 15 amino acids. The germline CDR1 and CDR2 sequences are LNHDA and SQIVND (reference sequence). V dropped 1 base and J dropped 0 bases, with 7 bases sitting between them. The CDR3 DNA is TGTGCCAGTAGTATAGGGGCTAGCTCCTACAATGAGCAGTTCTTC. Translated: CASSIGASSYNEQFF.

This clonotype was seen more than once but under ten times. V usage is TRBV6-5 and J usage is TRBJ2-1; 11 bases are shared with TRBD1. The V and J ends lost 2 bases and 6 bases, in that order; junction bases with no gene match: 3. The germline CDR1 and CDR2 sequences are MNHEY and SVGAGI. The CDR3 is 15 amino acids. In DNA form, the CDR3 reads TGTGCCAGCAGTTACGGGGGGACAGGGGGCAATGAGCAGTTCTTC. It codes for CASSYGGTGGNEQFF.

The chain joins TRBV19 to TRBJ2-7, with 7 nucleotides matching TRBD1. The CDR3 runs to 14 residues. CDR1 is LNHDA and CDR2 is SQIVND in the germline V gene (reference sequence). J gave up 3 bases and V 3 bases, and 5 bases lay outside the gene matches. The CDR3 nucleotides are TGTGCCAGTAGTATGATGGGACAGAGCTACGAGCAGTACTTC. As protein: CASSMMGQSYEQYF.

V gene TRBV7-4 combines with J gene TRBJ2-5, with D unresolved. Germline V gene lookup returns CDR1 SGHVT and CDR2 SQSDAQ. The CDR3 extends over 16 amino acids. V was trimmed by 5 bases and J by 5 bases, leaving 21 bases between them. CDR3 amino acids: CASSTRGPDARETQYF. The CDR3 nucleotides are TGTGCCAGCAGCACCCGAGGACCCGACGCCCGGGAGACCCAGTACTTC.

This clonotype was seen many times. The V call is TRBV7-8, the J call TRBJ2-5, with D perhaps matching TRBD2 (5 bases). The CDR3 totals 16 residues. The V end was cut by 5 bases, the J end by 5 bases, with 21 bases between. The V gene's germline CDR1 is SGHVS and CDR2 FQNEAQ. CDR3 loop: CASSTKDLPQEETQYF. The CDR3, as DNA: TGTGCCAGCAGCACCAAGGACTTACCCCAGGAGGAGACCCAGTACTTC.

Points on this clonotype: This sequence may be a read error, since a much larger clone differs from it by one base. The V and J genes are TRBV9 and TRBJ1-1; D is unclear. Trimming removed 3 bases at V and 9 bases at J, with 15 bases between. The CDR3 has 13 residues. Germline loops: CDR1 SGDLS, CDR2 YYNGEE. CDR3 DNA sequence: TGTGCCAGCAGCGGGAATGGGGAGACCAAAGCTTTCTTT. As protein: CASSGNGETKAFF.

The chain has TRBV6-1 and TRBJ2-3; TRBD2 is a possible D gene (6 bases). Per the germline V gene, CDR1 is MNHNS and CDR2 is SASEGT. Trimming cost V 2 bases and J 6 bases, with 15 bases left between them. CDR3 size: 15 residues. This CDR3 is CASSERILARDTQYF. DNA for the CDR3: TGTGCCAGCAGTGAAAGGATCCTAGCGCGGGATACGCAGTATTTT.

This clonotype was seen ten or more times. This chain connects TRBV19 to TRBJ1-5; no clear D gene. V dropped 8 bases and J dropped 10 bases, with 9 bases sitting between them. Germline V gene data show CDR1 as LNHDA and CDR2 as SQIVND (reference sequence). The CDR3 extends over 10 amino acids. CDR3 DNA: TGTGCCAGTGGGCAGGTTCCCCAGCATTTT. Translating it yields CASGQVPQHF.

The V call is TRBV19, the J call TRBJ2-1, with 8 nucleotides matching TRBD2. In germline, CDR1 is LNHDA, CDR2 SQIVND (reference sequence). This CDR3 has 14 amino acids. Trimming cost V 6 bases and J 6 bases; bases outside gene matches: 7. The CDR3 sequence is CASRISGGGNEQFF. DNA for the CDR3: TGTGCCAGTAGGATCAGCGGGGGAGGCAATGAGCAGTTCTTC.

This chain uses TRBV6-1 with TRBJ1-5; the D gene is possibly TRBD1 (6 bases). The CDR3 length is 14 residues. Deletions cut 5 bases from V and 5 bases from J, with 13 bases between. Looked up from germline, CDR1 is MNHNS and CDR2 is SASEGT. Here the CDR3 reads CASSPGGADQPQHF. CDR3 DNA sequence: TGTGCCAGCAGTCCGGGGGGGGCCGATCAGCCCCAGCATTTT.

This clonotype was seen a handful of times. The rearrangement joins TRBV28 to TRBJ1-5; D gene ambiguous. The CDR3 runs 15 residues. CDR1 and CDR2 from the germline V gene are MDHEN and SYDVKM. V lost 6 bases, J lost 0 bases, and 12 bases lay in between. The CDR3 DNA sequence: TGTGCCAGCAGCCCAAGACGGGATAGCAATCAGCCCCAGCATTTT. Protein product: CASSPRRDSNQPQHF. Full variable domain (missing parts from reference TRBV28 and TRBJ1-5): DVKVTQSSRYLVKRTGEKVFLECVQDMDHENMFWYRQDPGLGLRLIYFSYDVKMKEKGDIPEGYSVSREKKERFSLILESASTNQTSMYLCASSPRRDSNQPQHFGDGTRLSIL.

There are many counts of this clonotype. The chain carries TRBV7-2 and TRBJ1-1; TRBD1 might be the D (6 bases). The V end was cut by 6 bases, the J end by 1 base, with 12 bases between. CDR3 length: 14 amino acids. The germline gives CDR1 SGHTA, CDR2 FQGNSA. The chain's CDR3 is CASSYGTPNTEAFF. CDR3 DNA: TGTGCCAGCAGTTATGGGACACCGAACACTGAAGCTTTCTTT. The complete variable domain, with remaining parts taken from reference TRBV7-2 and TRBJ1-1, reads GAGVSQSPSNKVTEKGKDVELRCDPISGHTALYWYRQSLGQGLEFLIYFQGNSAPDKSGLPSDRFSAERTGGSVSTLTIQRTQQEDSAVYLCASSYGTPNTEAFFGQGTRLTVV.

CDR3 sequence reads: CASGFGPNNEQFF. In nucleotides, the CDR3 is TGTGCCAGCGGCTTCGGGCCCAACAATGAGCAGTTCTTC. The chain has TRBV12-3 or TRBV12-4 and TRBJ2-1; the D is unclear. V was clipped by 8 bases and J by 5 bases, with 13 bases between them. The CDR3 is made up of 13 amino acids.

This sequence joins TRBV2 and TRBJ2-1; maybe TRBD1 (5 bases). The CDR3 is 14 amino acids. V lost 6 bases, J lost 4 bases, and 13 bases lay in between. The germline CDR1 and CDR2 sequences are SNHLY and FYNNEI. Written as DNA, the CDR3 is TGTGCCAGCAGCGCTTTGACAGCGTACAATGAGCAGTTCTTC. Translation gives CASSALTAYNEQFF.

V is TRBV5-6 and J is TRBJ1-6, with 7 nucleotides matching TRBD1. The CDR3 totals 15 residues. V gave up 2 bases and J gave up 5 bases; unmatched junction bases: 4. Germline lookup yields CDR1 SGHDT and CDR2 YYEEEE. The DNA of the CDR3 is TGTGCCAGCAGCTTAACAGGGGCCCATAATTCACCCCTCCACTTT. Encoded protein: CASSLTGAHNSPLHF.

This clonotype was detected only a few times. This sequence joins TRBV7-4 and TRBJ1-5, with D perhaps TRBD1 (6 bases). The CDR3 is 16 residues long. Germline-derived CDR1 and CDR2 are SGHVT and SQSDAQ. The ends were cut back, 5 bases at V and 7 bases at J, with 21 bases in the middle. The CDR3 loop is CASSPGQEDVRQPQHF. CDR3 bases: TGTGCCAGCAGCCCGGGACAAGAGGACGTCAGACAGCCCCAGCATTTT. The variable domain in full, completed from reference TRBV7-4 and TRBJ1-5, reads GAGVSQSPRYKVAKRGRDVALRCDSISGHVTLYWYRQTLGQGSEVLTYSQSDAQRDKSGRPSGRFSAERPERSVSTLKIQRTEQGDSAVYLCASSPGQEDVRQPQHFGDGTRLSIL.

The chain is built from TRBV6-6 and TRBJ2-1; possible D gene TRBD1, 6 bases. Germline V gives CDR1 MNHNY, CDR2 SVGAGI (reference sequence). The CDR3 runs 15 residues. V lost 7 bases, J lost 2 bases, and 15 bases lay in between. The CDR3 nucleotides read TGTGCCAGCACCCTGATCGGGACACCCTACAATGAGCAGTTCTTC. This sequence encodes CASTLIGTPYNEQFF.